This passage covers 8 T cell receptor beta chains from one sample sequenced in a study of blood T cells in healthy people across ages. The use of a sample-barcoded 5' primer and a J-beta primer mix characterized a second PCR of about 7 to 12 cycles. Each CDR3 protein is one row after TCRdb ran MiXCR on the 5' RACE reads. The sample has about 1,400,000 distinct CDR3 sequences, roughly 64% seen once. The sample consisted of blood. Source of these receptors: a man between 18 and 29 years old in good health.

A word on this clonotype: Compared with germline, one end of the junction differs, possibly owing to a read error. The rearrangement uses TRBV10-3 and TRBJ2-3, with TRBD2 matching over 7 bases. The germline gives CDR1 ENHRY, CDR2 SYGVKD. This CDR3 has 17 amino acids. CDR3 residues: CVISESGTTFSTDTQYF. CDR3 DNA: TGTGTCATCAGTGAGTCTGGGACTACATTTAGCACAGATACGCAGTATTTT.

V gene TRBV6-6 combines with J gene TRBJ2-7; 11 positions match TRBD2. CDR3 length: 15 residues. CDR1 is MNHNY and CDR2 is SVGAGI in the germline V gene (reference sequence). The junction had 3 bases not matched to a gene; V was cut back by 5 bases and J by 0 bases. The CDR3: CASSTTSGTSYEQYF. The CDR3 bases are TGTGCCAGCAGTACGACTAGCGGGACCTCCTACGAGCAGTACTTC.

This clonotype occurred a few times. This sequence joins TRBV6-2 or TRBV6-3 and TRBJ1-1; no definite D call. The V end lost 5 bases, the J end lost 3 bases, and 13 bases lay between the germline ends. The CDR3 is 14 residues long. Looked up from germline, CDR1 is MNHEY and CDR2 is SVGEGT. The CDR3 DNA is TGTGCCAGCAGTCTACGAGCGGGGTACACTGAAGCTTTCTTT. Residues: CASSLRAGYTEAFF.

This clonotype was counted once. The chain employs TRBV2 and TRBJ2-3, with a weak D call TRBD1 (6 bases). Trimming pared 11 bases from V and 5 bases from J, leaving 17 bases between. CDR3 length: 13 residues. Germline V gives CDR1 SNHLY, CDR2 FYNNEI. The DNA for the CDR3 is TGTGCCGGCGAAGACAGGCAGGTAGATACGCAGTATTTT. Translating it yields CAGEDRQVDTQYF.

This chain links TRBV25-1 with TRBJ1-1; D unclear. In germline, CDR1 is MGHDK, CDR2 SYGVNS. Between the trimmed V and J ends, which lost 3 bases and 7 bases, there was a span of 12 bases. The CDR3 contains 13 residues. CDR3 nucleotide sequence: TGTGCCAGCAGTGACGGCCCGGGATTTGAAGCTTTCTTT. Its translation is CASSDGPGFEAFF.

This clonotype showed up just a few times. This chain connects TRBV3-1 to TRBJ1-2; D is possibly TRBD1 (6 bases). Germline V gene sequence: CDR1 LGHDT, CDR2 YNNKEL (reference sequence). The CDR3 is made up of 12 amino acids. V was clipped by 1 base and J by 7 bases, with 7 bases between them. The CDR3 DNA reads TGTGCCAGCAGCCAAGTACAGGGTGGCTACACCTTC. It is translated as CASSQVQGGYTF.

A few counts support this clonotype. The V call is TRBV7-9, the J call TRBJ2-7; D perhaps matches TRBD1 (6 bases). From germline, CDR1 is SEHNR and CDR2 FQNEAQ (reference sequence). V was pared by 5 bases and J by 6 bases, with 11 bases between. The CDR3 length is 12 residues. The CDR3, as DNA: TGTGCCAGCAGCCCCACAGGGTTCGAGCAGTACTTC. Encoded protein: CASSPTGFEQYF.

The V call is TRBV29-1, the J call TRBJ1-2, with D uncertain. V was pared by 5 bases and J by 7 bases, with 8 bases between. CDR3 length: 10 residues. CDR1 SQVTM and CDR2 ANQGSEA come from the germline V gene. The CDR3 DNA reads as TGCAGCGTTCGGATTGGTGGCTACACCTTC. Amino acid sequence: CSVRIGGYTF.